This T cell receptor beta chain emerged from a study of cytomegalovirus exposure and HLA in healthy donors. Study details: Both the 100 to 150 validation repertoires and the approximately 700 first-cohort repertoires used the same platform, as reported by a later analysis. Whole-study findings and limits: According to a subsequent analysis, TCR clusters from the first cohort were inclined to appear together in the 120 validation repertoires. Researchers counted roughly 150 TCR beta chains as cytomegalovirus-associated.

TCRdb keeps only in-frame clones here, not all; method: immunoSEQ multiplex PCR. The table records some 74,000 clones, 80% to 95% of them present only once. Concerning this clone: Its target is unknown.

The junction had 17 bases not matched to a gene; V was cut back by 6 bases and J by 13 bases. The CDR3 has 17 amino acids. The V gene's germline CDR1 is MGHRA and CDR2 YSYEKL. The donors were members of the validation cohort, which comprised about 120 subjects and was separate from the first cohort of roughly 700 subjects. The sample was PBMCs. The clonotype comes from a woman aged 30 to 39 in good health and CMV-seronegative. The gene calls are TRBV4-1 and TRBJ2-6, with 11 nucleotides matching TRBD1. CDR3 sequence (DNA): TGCGCCAGCAGTCATAAAACCGGGACAGGGGGATCTCCGGTCCTGACTTTC. Its protein product is CASSHKTGTGGSPVLTF.